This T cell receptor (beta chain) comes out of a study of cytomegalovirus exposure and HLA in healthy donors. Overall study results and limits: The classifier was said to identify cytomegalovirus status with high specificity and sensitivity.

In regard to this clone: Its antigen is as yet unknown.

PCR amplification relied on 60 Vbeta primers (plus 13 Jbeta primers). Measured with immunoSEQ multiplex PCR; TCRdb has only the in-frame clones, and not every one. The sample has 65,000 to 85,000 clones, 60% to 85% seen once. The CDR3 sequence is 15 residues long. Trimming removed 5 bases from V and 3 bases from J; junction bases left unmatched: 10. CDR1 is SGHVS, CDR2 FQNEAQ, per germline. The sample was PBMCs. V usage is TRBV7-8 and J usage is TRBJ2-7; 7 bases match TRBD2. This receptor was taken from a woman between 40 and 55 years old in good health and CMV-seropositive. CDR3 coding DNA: TGTGCCAGCAGCGTAGAAAGTGCTAGCGGCTACGAGCAGTACTTC. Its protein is CASSVESASGYEQYF. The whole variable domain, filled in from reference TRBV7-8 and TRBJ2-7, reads GAGVSQSPRYKVAKRGQDVALRCDPISGHVSLFWYQQALGQGPEFLTYFQNEAQLDKSGLPSDRFFAERPEGSVSTLKIQRTQQEDSAVYLCASSVESASGYEQYFGPGTRLTVT.